Each of the 24 T cell receptor beta chains below was sequenced from the same sample in a study of cytomegalovirus exposure and HLA in healthy donors. A multiplex PCR was run with 60 Vbeta primers and 13 Jbeta primers. Method: immunoSEQ multiplex PCR; TCRdb's copy keeps in-frame clones and lacks some. Among under 150,000 clones listed, 82% were seen once. The sequenced material came from PBMCs. The receptors originated from a male donor in good health and CMV-seronegative.

This chain joins TRBV7-9 and TRBJ2-3, with D unresolved. Germline CDR1 SEHNR, CDR2 FQNEAQ (reference sequence). V gave up 5 bases and J gave up 3 bases, with 15 bases separating them. This CDR3 is built from 15 residues. This CDR3 is CASSPPHVRTDTQYF. The CDR3 region has the DNA TGTGCCAGCAGCCCTCCCCACGTGAGGACAGATACGCAGTATTTT.

The chain uses TRBV6-6 and TRBJ2-7, with 9 bases identical to TRBD1. Unmatched junction bases numbered 6, after V lost 6 bases and J lost 3 bases. The germline CDR1 and CDR2 sequences are MNHNY and SVGAGI (reference sequence). The CDR3 totals 14 residues. The CDR3 protein is CASRETGGLYEQYF. CDR3 nucleotides: TGTGCCAGCAGGGAGACAGGGGGTCTCTACGAGCAGTACTTC.

This clone was picked up one time. The rearrangement links TRBV7-9 to TRBJ2-1; D is possibly TRBD2 (6 bases). Germline V gene data show CDR1 as SEHNR and CDR2 as FQNEAQ (reference sequence). The CDR3 totals 15 residues. V shed 5 bases and J shed 2 bases, with 13 bases lying between them. The CDR3, as DNA: TGTGCCAGCAGCCTCAGGGACTTTCCCTACAATGAGCAGTTCTTC. It yields the protein CASSLRDFPYNEQFF.

The V and J genes are TRBV13 and TRBJ1-1; 7 nucleotides line up with TRBD1. The CDR3 is made up of 16 amino acids. Germline assignment: CDR1 PRHDT and CDR2 FYEKMQ (reference sequence). The trim removed 4 bases at V and 0 bases at J, leaving 8 bases unmatched. CDR3 sequence (DNA): TGTGCCAGCAGCTCGACAGGGAGTGGTATGAACACTGAAGCTTTCTTT. This codes for CASSSTGSGMNTEAFF.

The rearrangement uses TRBV12-5 and TRBJ1-1; TRBD1 matches at 10 bases. The CDR3 extends over 16 amino acids. The germline V gene encodes CDR1 LGHNT and CDR2 FRNRAP. J gave up 4 bases and V 8 bases, and 13 bases lay outside the gene matches. The chain's CDR3 is CASLREGQGGVTEAFF. CDR3 DNA sequence: TGTGCTAGTTTGAGAGAAGGACAGGGGGGGGTCACTGAAGCTTTCTTT. Filled out from reference TRBV12-5 and TRBJ1-1, the complete variable domain reads DARVTQTPRHKVTEMGQEVTMRCQPILGHNTVFWYRQTMMQGLELLAYFRNRAPLDDSGMPKDRFSAEMPDATLATLKIQPSEPRDSAVYFCASLREGQGGVTEAFFGQGTRLTVV.

The chain joins TRBV5-8 to TRBJ2-3; TRBD1 might be the D (5 bases). The V and J ends lost 4 bases and 1 base respectively, with 19 bases between them. This CDR3 region has 17 residues. Germline V gene lookup returns CDR1 SGHTS and CDR2 YDEGEE. CDR3 in DNA: TGTGCCAGCAGCCCAGCGCCGCGTGAAGGGGGCACAGATACGCAGTATTTT. It specifies CASSPAPREGGTDTQYF. Full variable domain (rest looked up from reference TRBV5-8 and TRBJ2-3): EAGVTQSPTHLIKTRGQQATLRCSPISGHTSVYWYQQALGLGLQFLLWYDEGEERNRGNFPPRFSGRQFPNYSSELNVNALELEDSALYLCASSPAPREGGTDTQYFGPGTRLTVL.

V usage is TRBV6-5 and J usage is TRBJ2-1; 8 bases line up with TRBD2. Germline V gene data show CDR1 as MNHEY and CDR2 as SVGAGI. The CDR3 covers 14 residues. Trimming removed 7 bases from V and 2 bases from J; junction bases left unmatched: 4. The CDR3 sequence is CASKVSGAYNEQFF. DNA of the CDR3: TGTGCCAGCAAGGTTAGCGGGGCCTACAATGAGCAGTTCTTC.

The rearrangement uses TRBV11-2 and TRBJ2-5, with D possibly matching TRBD2 (5 bases). CDR1 and CDR2 (germline): SGHAT, FQNNGV. Trimming left V 0 bases short and J 5 bases short, with 19 bases between. The CDR3 loop spans 17 amino acids. CDR3 region: CASSLDPPGGLWETQYF. Written as DNA, the CDR3 is TGTGCCAGCAGCTTAGATCCCCCAGGAGGCCTGTGGGAGACCCAGTACTTC.

The sample holds one count of this clone. The genes are TRBV6-5 and TRBJ2-3; 7 bases are shared with TRBD2. This CDR3 region has 15 residues. V lost 2 bases, J lost 3 bases, and 5 bases stayed unmatched. CDR1 and CDR2 (germline): MNHEY, SVGAGI. The CDR3 region has the DNA TGTGCCAGCAGTTACGCGGGAGTCGGGACAGATACGCAGTATTTT. Protein: CASSYAGVGTDTQYF.

The chain links TRBV27 to TRBJ2-7; 15 nucleotides match TRBD2. Per germline, CDR1 MNHEY and CDR2 SMNVEV (reference sequence). This CDR3 spans 17 amino acids. The junction had 3 bases not matched to a gene; V was cut back by 2 bases and J by 1 base. The CDR3 protein is CASSLKGLAGGSYEQYF. CDR3 coding DNA: TGTGCCAGCAGTTTAAAGGGACTAGCGGGAGGTTCCTACGAGCAGTACTTC.

The chain links TRBV28 to TRBJ1-3; D might be TRBD1 (6 bases). With 5 bases removed from V and 0 bases from J, the gap between germline ends came to 11 bases. Germline V gives CDR1 MDHEN, CDR2 SYDVKM. The CDR3 is 15 residues long. The DNA for the CDR3 is TGTGCCAGCAGTCAGACAGGCAACTCTGGAAACACCATATATTTT. Translating it yields CASSQTGNSGNTIYF.

The rearrangement links TRBV5-1 to TRBJ2-1, with a weak D call TRBD2 (7 bases). Trimming removed 1 base at V and 14 bases at J, with 19 bases between. From germline, CDR1 is SGHRS and CDR2 YFSETQ. The CDR3 covers 14 residues. CDR3 region: CASSLSGNTEGEFF. The CDR3 DNA reads TGCGCCAGCAGCTTGAGCGGGAACACTGAGGGGGAGTTCTTC.

The CDR3 region is CASGPGGTEAFF. CDR3 sequence (DNA): TGTGCTAGTGGCCCGGGGGGGACTGAAGCTTTCTTT. The gene calls are TRBV12-5 and TRBJ1-1; a weak D match, TRBD1 (5 bases). V gave up 6 bases and J gave up 5 bases, with 10 bases separating them. CDR1 and CDR2 from the germline V gene are LGHNT and FRNRAP. This CDR3 region has 12 residues.

V and J are TRBV27 and TRBJ2-7; 9 positions agree with TRBD2. Germline CDR1 MNHEY, CDR2 SMNVEV (reference sequence). V gave up 6 bases and J gave up 10 bases; unmatched junction bases: 16. The CDR3 runs 15 residues. The CDR3 is CASSSPGLAGSIQYF. The CDR3 DNA is TGTGCCAGCAGCTCCCCGGGACTAGCAGGGAGTATCCAGTACTTC.

This chain links TRBV7-3 with TRBJ2-1; D possibly corresponds to TRBD1 (5 bases). The length of the CDR3 is 13 residues. The ends were cut back, 1 base at V and 8 bases at J, with 9 bases in the middle. Germline-derived CDR1 and CDR2 are SGHTA and FQGTGA. As DNA, the CDR3 is TGTGCCAGCAGCTTAAGCAGGGCGGATGAGCAGTTCTTC. Its protein product is CASSLSRADEQFF.

This clone was found a few times. The chain employs TRBV7-2 and TRBJ1-1, with D perhaps matching TRBD1 (6 bases). The CDR3 is made up of 15 amino acids. Trimming shortened V by 6 bases and J by 5 bases, and 19 bases separated the two germline ends. CDR1 SGHTA and CDR2 FQGNSA come from the germline V gene. The CDR3 bases are TGTGCCAGCAGGGGGGCGGAGTCTCTTTGGACTGAAGCTTTCTTT. Translation: CASRGAESLWTEAFF.

The V gene is TRBV7-9, the J gene TRBJ2-7, with 11 bases fitting TRBD1. Unmatched junction bases numbered 3, after V lost 2 bases and J lost 0 bases. The germline CDR1 and CDR2 sequences are SEHNR and FQNEAQ (reference sequence). There are 16 residues in the CDR3. Here the CDR3 DNA reads TGTGCCAGCAGCTTAACCGGGACAGGGGGCTCCTACGAGCAGTACTTC. This translates into CASSLTGTGGSYEQYF.

The chain joins TRBV7-3 to TRBJ2-7; 7 bases are shared with TRBD1. Per germline, CDR1 SGHTA and CDR2 FQGTGA. J was trimmed by 2 bases and V by 3 bases; bases with no gene match: 4. The CDR3 runs to 14 residues. CDR3 residues: CASSFGQAPYEQYF. CDR3 coding DNA: TGTGCCAGCAGCTTCGGACAGGCCCCCTACGAGCAGTACTTC.

The rearrangement uses TRBV9 and TRBJ2-1; TRBD2 matches 8 bases. Germline loops: CDR1 SGDLS, CDR2 YYNGEE. This CDR3 has 15 residues. With V trimmed by 0 bases and J by 6 bases, 5 bases remained unmatched. The DNA for the CDR3 is TGTGCCAGCAGCGTAGGAGCGGGGGCCCCCAATGAGCAGTTCTTC. It is translated as CASSVGAGAPNEQFF.

The J gene is TRBJ2-7, the V gene TRBV30; weak D call: TRBD2 (6 bases). The germline V and J ends were trimmed by 0 bases and 6 bases, with 12 bases remaining between them. Germline CDR1 and CDR2: GTSNPN and SVGIG (reference sequence). CDR3 length equals 13 residues. In DNA, the CDR3 is TGTGCCTGGAGTGTAGGGACTTCGTCCGAGCAGTACTTC. This encodes CAWSVGTSSEQYF.

This sequence joins TRBV7-2 and TRBJ1-1; the match to TRBD1 covers 8 bases. The CDR3 runs 15 residues. V was clipped by 3 bases and J by 3 bases; unmatched bases: 6. Germline V gene data show CDR1 as SGHTA and CDR2 as FQGNSA. CDR3 sequence (DNA): TGTGCCAGCAGCTTCCAGGGGGCGGGTTACACTGAAGCTTTCTTT. Translation gives CASSFQGAGYTEAFF.

This chain uses TRBV11-1 with TRBJ2-3; no firm D call. This CDR3 comprises 16 residues. The germline gives CDR1 SGHAT, CDR2 FQDESV (reference sequence). Between the trimmed V and J ends, which lost 4 bases and 2 bases, there was a span of 16 bases. CDR3 bases: TGTGCCAGCAGCTCCTATGATCCCCCTAACACAGATACGCAGTATTTT. Translation gives CASSSYDPPNTDTQYF.

The chain couples TRBV28 to TRBJ2-6; possible D gene TRBD1, 7 bases. Trimming cost V 7 bases and J 11 bases, with 21 bases left between them. Germline V gene data show CDR1 as MDHEN and CDR2 as SYDVKM. The CDR3 loop spans 15 amino acids. CDR3 protein: CASTVAQGGVDVLTF. CDR3 DNA sequence: TGTGCCAGCACCGTCGCCCAGGGGGGCGTCGACGTCCTGACTTTC.

In its sample, this clone was seen once. V and J are TRBV5-6 and TRBJ1-3, with D possibly TRBD1 on 6 matching bases. Trimming shortened V by 0 bases and J by 6 bases, and 16 bases separated the two germline ends. Germline CDR1 SGHDT, CDR2 YYEEEE. The CDR3 is 16 residues long. DNA of the CDR3: TGTGCCAGCAGCTTGGTCCCCGGACAGCCGCTAAACACCATATATTTT. The encoded protein is CASSLVPGQPLNTIYF.